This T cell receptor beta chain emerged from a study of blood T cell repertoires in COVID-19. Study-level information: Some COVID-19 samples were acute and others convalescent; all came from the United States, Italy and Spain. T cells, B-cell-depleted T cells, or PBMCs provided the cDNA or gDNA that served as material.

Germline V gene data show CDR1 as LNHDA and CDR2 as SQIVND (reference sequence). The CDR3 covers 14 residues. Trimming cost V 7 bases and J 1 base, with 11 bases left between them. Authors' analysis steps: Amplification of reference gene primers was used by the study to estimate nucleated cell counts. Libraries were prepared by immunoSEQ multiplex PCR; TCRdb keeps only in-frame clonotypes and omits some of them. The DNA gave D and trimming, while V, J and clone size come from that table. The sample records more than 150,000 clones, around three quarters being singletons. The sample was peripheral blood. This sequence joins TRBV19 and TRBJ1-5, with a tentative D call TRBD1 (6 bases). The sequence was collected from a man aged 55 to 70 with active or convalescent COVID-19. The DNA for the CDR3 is TGTGCCAGTATTCAGGGGAACAGCAATCAGCCCCAGCATTTT. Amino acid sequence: CASIQGNSNQPQHF.